This T cell receptor beta chain was sequenced for a study of brain metastases from non-small cell lung cancer. Remarks on this clone: The antigen remains unidentified.

Study conclusions and caveats: In over 55% of brain metastases, T-cell clones were expanded compared with matched primary tumors. T-cell infiltration was lower in brain metastases than primaries (P < 0.001). TCR repertoires overlapped largely between brain metastases and matched primaries.

This CDR3 contains 10 residues. The germline gives CDR1 SNHLY, CDR2 FYNNEI. With 6 bases removed from V and 4 bases from J, the gap between germline ends came to 4 bases. Profiled with immunoSEQ multiplex PCR; TCRdb holds only in-frame clones, not every one. The table has roughly 800 clones, around 85% seen once. This TCR derives from a donor at least 40 years old with non-small cell lung cancer. This sequence joins TRBV2 and TRBJ2-7; D gene unclear. The sequenced sample was tissue from a brain metastasis. CDR3: CASRVYEQYF. DNA for the CDR3: TGTGCCAGCAGGGTTTACGAGCAGTACTTC.